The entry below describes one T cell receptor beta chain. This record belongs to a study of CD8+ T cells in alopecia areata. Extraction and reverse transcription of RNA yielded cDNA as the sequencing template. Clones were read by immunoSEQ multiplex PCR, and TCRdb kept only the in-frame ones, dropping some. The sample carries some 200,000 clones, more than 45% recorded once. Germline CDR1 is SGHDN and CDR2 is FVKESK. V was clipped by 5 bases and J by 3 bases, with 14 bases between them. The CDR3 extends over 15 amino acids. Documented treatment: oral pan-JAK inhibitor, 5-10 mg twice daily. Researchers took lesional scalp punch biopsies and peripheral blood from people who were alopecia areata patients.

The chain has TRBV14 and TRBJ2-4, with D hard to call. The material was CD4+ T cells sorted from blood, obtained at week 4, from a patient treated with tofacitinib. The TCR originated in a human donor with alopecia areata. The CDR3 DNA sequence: TGTGCCAGCAGCGAGTTGAGTCGAAGCAAAAACATTCAGTACTTC. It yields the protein CASSELSRSKNIQYF. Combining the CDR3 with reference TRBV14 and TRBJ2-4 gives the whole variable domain EAGVTQFPSHSVIEKGQTVTLRCDPISGHDNLYWYRRVMGKEIKFLLHFVKESKQDESGMPNNRFLAERTGGTYSTLKVQPAELEDSGVYFCASSELSRSKNIQYFGAGTRLSVL.